One and the same sample provided the 19 T cell receptor beta chains below, sequenced in a study of T-cell memory formation after mild COVID-19. TCRdb re-analysed the 5' RACE reads in MiXCR, keeping a single row per CDR3 protein. Of around 400,000 distinct CDR3 sequences detected, 24% appear once; the ten largest clones hold 7% to 9.5%. Input material: PBMCs or a T cell subset sorted from them (not recorded which). These receptors were obtained from an adult woman who had mild COVID-19 (a few samples of this study predate the infection). Cell type and time point are not known.

The chain recombines TRBV4-1 with TRBJ1-2, with 7 bases identical to TRBD1. Unmatched junction bases numbered 4, after V lost 1 base and J lost 5 bases. The CDR3 has 14 residues. CDR1 and CDR2 from the germline V gene are MGHRA and YSYEKL. The CDR3 reads CASSQVGGQYGYTF. The CDR3 DNA is TGCGCCAGCAGCCAAGTTGGGGGACAGTATGGCTACACCTTC.

The chain has TRBV4-1 and TRBJ1-5; D unresolved. Per germline, CDR1 MGHRA and CDR2 YSYEKL. Trimming removed 3 bases from V and 5 bases from J, with 26 bases in between. The CDR3 length is 19 residues. The CDR3 region has the DNA TGCGCCAGCAGCCACCTTATAAGAGACCTAGAGGGTGTCCATCAGCCCCAGCATTTT. Amino acid sequence: CASSHLIRDLEGVHQPQHF.

This clonotype turned up a few times. The chain links TRBV29-1 to TRBJ2-1; a possible D gene is TRBD2 (6 bases). Trimming took 1 base from V and 4 from J, leaving 11 bases between them. The CDR3 runs to 14 residues. Germline lookup yields CDR1 SQVTM and CDR2 ANQGSEA. As DNA, the CDR3 is TGCAGCGTTGAAGGGAGGAGGGCATACAATGAGCAGTTCTTC. Translating gives CSVEGRRAYNEQFF.

This clonotype has just a few counts. The rearrangement links TRBV2 to TRBJ2-1, with D possibly matching TRBD2 (7 bases). The germline V and J ends were trimmed by 10 bases and 5 bases, with 18 bases remaining between them. The germline V gene encodes CDR1 SNHLY and CDR2 FYNNEI. The CDR3 extends over 14 amino acids. DNA of the CDR3: TGTGCCACCAACCGGGGGGCTGGGAACAATGAGCAGTTCTTC. Amino acid sequence: CATNRGAGNNEQFF.

V is TRBV3-1 and J is TRBJ2-2, with 8 nucleotides matching TRBD1. The CDR3 runs 15 residues. The V and J ends lost 4 bases and 5 bases, in that order; junction bases with no gene match: 6. From germline, CDR1 is LGHDT and CDR2 YNNKEL (reference sequence). CDR3 sequence (DNA): TGTGCCAGCAGCCCCGGCAGGGGGCCGACCGGGGAGCTGTTTTTT. Translation gives CASSPGRGPTGELFF. Full variable domain (outside the CDR3, taken from reference TRBV3-1 and TRBJ2-2): DTAVSQTPKYLVTQMGNDKSIKCEQNLGHDTMYWYKQDSKKFLKIMFSYNNKELIINETVPNRFSPKSPDKAHLNLHINSLELGDSAVYFCASSPGRGPTGELFFGEGSRLTVL.

The chain couples TRBV21-1 to TRBJ1-2. TRBV21-1 is marked as a pseudogene. The CDR3 is 12 amino acids. CDR3 residues: CAHKEMNYGYTF. As DNA, the CDR3 is TGTGCCCACAAAGAGATGAACTATGGCTACACCTTC.

The V and J genes are TRBV9 and TRBJ2-1, with TRBD2 matching over 9 bases. CDR3 length: 18 residues. With V trimmed by 3 bases and J by 6 bases, 16 bases remained unmatched. Germline CDR1 SGDLS, CDR2 YYNGEE. CDR3 in amino acids: CASSAGGGGGALVNEQFF. Here the CDR3 DNA reads TGTGCCAGCAGCGCCGGGGGAGGCGGGGGGGCCTTAGTCAATGAGCAGTTCTTC.

V gene TRBV21-1 combines with J gene TRBJ2-7. TRBV21-1 is tagged as a pseudogene. CDR3 length: 11 residues. CDR3 sequence (DNA): TGTGCCAGCAACGGGGCCTACGAGCAGTACTTC. It specifies CASNGAYEQYF.

The chain recombines TRBV25-1 with TRBJ2-5; 7 nucleotides line up with TRBD1. CDR1 MGHDK and CDR2 SYGVNS come from the germline V gene. The CDR3 runs to 16 residues. Trimming took 4 bases from V and 2 from J; bases not matched to a gene: 10. The CDR3 here is CASSAYLMGQQETQYF. CDR3 sequence (DNA): TGTGCCAGCAGTGCGTATTTGATGGGACAGCAAGAGACCCAGTACTTC. Variable domain in full (rest from reference TRBV25-1 and TRBJ2-5): EADIYQTPRYLVIGTGKKITLECSQTMGHDKMYWYQQDPGMELHLIHYSYGVNSTEKGDLSSESTVSRIRTEHFPLTLESARPSHTSQYLCASSAYLMGQQETQYFGPGTRLLVL.

This clonotype was detected a few times. The chain uses TRBV6-5 and TRBJ2-3; D may correspond to TRBD1 or TRBD2 (6 bases each). The germline gives CDR1 MNHEY, CDR2 SVGAGI. Trimming left V 0 bases short and J 5 bases short, with 9 bases between. This CDR3 is built from 14 residues. The CDR3 loop is CASSYSKGGDTQYF. For the CDR3, the DNA is TGTGCCAGCAGTTACTCAAAGGGGGGAGATACGCAGTATTTT.

The chain carries TRBV7-8 and TRBJ1-2; 7 bases are a match to TRBD1. This CDR3 comprises 15 residues. Trimming took 5 bases from V and 4 from J; bases not matched to a gene: 10. Germline V gene data show CDR1 as SGHVS and CDR2 as FQNEAQ. The CDR3 nucleotides are TGTGCCAGCAGCCTAATGGGGGGACAGTCCTATGGCTACACCTTC. Translated, it gives CASSLMGGQSYGYTF.

The V and J genes are TRBV7-2 and TRBJ2-2, with a possible D match to TRBD2 (5 bases). Looked up from germline, CDR1 is SGHTA and CDR2 is FQGNSA. The CDR3 runs to 14 residues. V lost 1 base and J 7 bases, leaving 10 bases between the germline ends. The CDR3 DNA reads as TGTGCCAGCAGCTTAGAGAGGGCCGGCGGGGAGCTGTTTTTT. Residues: CASSLERAGGELFF.

This clonotype was detected only a few times. The chain carries TRBV7-8 and TRBJ2-2; 7 positions match TRBD1. The V gene's germline CDR1 is SGHVS and CDR2 FQNEAQ. V shed 1 base, J shed 5 bases, and the junction held 4 bases outside the gene matches. The CDR3 is 15 amino acids. The CDR3 bases are TGTGCCAGCAGCTTAGTGGCGACAGGGACCGGGGAGCTGTTTTTT. This encodes CASSLVATGTGELFF. Complete variable domain (other parts from reference TRBV7-8 and TRBJ2-2): GAGVSQSPRYKVAKRGQDVALRCDPISGHVSLFWYQQALGQGPEFLTYFQNEAQLDKSGLPSDRFFAERPEGSVSTLKIQRTQQEDSAVYLCASSLVATGTGELFFGEGSRLTVL.

In this sample, this clonotype turned up a few times. The CDR3 spells CASSLTGSGYEQYF. The CDR3 bases are TGTGCCAGCAGCCTCACAGGGTCAGGCTACGAGCAGTACTTC. The chain links TRBV11-2 to TRBJ2-7, with a possible D match to TRBD1 (6 bases). The V gene's germline CDR1 is SGHAT and CDR2 FQNNGV. The CDR3 is 14 residues long. The V end lost 5 bases, the J end lost 3 bases, and 14 bases lay between the germline ends.

There are many counts of this clonotype. This sequence joins TRBV19 and TRBJ2-1; D uncertain. The CDR3 contains 17 residues. The V and J ends lost 3 bases and 1 base respectively, with 16 bases between them. Germline CDR1 and CDR2: LNHDA and SQIVND (reference sequence). In DNA, the CDR3 is TGTGCCAGTAGTATTTATGCCGGGCTAGGATCCTACAATGAGCAGTTCTTC. It encodes CASSIYAGLGSYNEQFF. Looking up the rest from reference TRBV19 and TRBJ2-1 gives the full variable domain: DGGITQSPKYLFRKEGQNVTLSCEQNLNHDAMYWYRQDPGQGLRLIYYSQIVNDFQKGDIAEGYSVSREKKESFPLTVTSAQKNPTAFYLCASSIYAGLGSYNEQFFGPGTRLTVL.

This clonotype appeared many times. This chain uses TRBV3-1 with TRBJ2-3; 7 nucleotides agree with TRBD2. This CDR3 has 15 amino acids. CDR1 LGHDT and CDR2 YNNKEL come from the germline V gene (reference sequence). Germline trimming cut 4 bases from V and 0 bases from J; bases unmatched to any gene: 4. The CDR3 DNA reads TGTGCCAGCAGCCCGGGGACTACTAGCACAGATACGCAGTATTTT. Translation gives CASSPGTTSTDTQYF.

The chain has TRBV6-5 and TRBJ1-2; possibly TRBD1 for D (6 bases). Deletions cut 0 bases from V and 5 bases from J, with 13 bases between. Germline V gives CDR1 MNHEY, CDR2 SVGAGI. This CDR3 comprises 15 residues. CDR3 in amino acids: CASSYSGAGGYGYTF. The CDR3 DNA reads as TGTGCCAGCAGTTACTCGGGGGCGGGAGGGTATGGCTACACCTTC.

The chain uses TRBV7-8 and TRBJ1-1; possible D gene TRBD1, 5 bases. CDR1 SGHVS and CDR2 FQNEAQ come from the germline V gene. V lost 5 bases and J lost 6, with 19 bases in between. CDR3 size: 15 residues. The CDR3 loop is CASSPRSGGRAEAFF. Written as DNA, the CDR3 is TGTGCCAGCAGCCCTAGATCCGGGGGGAGGGCTGAAGCTTTCTTT.

This clonotype has a handful of counts. In nucleotides, the CDR3 is TGTGCCAGCAGCAGAGGAGGAGGTAGCTCCTACGAGCAGTACTTC. Translating it yields CASSRGGGSSYEQYF. This rearrangement joins TRBV7-9 to TRBJ2-7; TRBD2 might be the D (5 bases). V lost 5 bases, J lost 0 bases, and 14 bases lay in between. The CDR3 runs 15 residues. CDR1 and CDR2 (germline): SEHNR, FQNEAQ (reference sequence).